Listed here are 20 T cell receptor beta chains from one sample, sequenced in a study of Graves' ophthalmopathy and Graves' hyperthyroidism. TCR beta CDR3 amplification used RNA transcripts. First-round RT-PCR relied on HTBI primers, and a second-round multiplex PCR came next. TCRdb processed the multiplex PCR reads anew with MiXCR; each CDR3 protein has one entry. The sample has about 370,000 distinct CDR3 sequences, approximately 17% seen once. Sequencing was done on a sample of peripheral blood. These receptor sequences come from an adult woman with stable Graves' hyperthyroidism.

This clonotype has a count of ten or more. V is TRBV11-2 and J is TRBJ2-7; D may be TRBD2 (5 bases). Trimming pared 5 bases from V and 1 base from J, leaving 24 bases between. The germline CDR1 and CDR2 sequences are SGHAT and FQNNGV. There are 18 residues in the CDR3. The CDR3 here is CASSLRVVRARHSYEQYF. The CDR3 bases are TGTGCCAGCAGCCTAAGGGTGGTGAGGGCGCGCCATTCCTACGAGCAGTACTTC.

J is TRBJ2-2 and V is TRBV7-3; D remains ambiguous. The CDR3 extends over 14 amino acids. Trimming shortened V by 1 base and J by 3 bases, and 6 bases separated the two germline ends. Germline CDR1 and CDR2: SGHTA and FQGTGA. CDR3 amino acids: CASSLRHYTGELFF. CDR3 in DNA: TGTGCCAGCAGCTTAAGACATTACACCGGGGAGCTGTTTTTT.

J is TRBJ2-7 and V is TRBV6-2 or TRBV6-3; no firm D call. CDR1 is MNHEY and CDR2 is SVGEGT in the germline V gene. The CDR3 is 15 residues long. V lost 2 bases to trimming and J lost 2 bases, with 13 bases between them. The CDR3 DNA sequence: TGTGCCAGCAGTTACCGTGACAAGTACCCCTACGAGCAGTACTTC. Translated, it gives CASSYRDKYPYEQYF.

This clonotype was picked up many times. The chain combines TRBV20-1 with TRBJ2-7, with 11 bases matching TRBD2. J was trimmed by 3 bases and V by 6 bases; bases with no gene match: 7. The CDR3 runs to 14 residues. Per germline, CDR1 DFQATT and CDR2 SNEGSKA (reference sequence). This CDR3 reads CSALVTSGSYEQYF. CDR3 DNA sequence: TGCAGTGCCCTCGTTACTAGCGGGAGCTACGAGCAGTACTTC.

This clonotype was detected many times. The chain employs TRBV5-5 and TRBJ1-1, with no clear D. The CDR3 spans 16 residues. The germline CDR1 and CDR2 sequences are SGHKS and YYEKEE (reference sequence). With 4 bases removed from V and 1 base from J, the gap between germline ends came to 17 bases. CDR3 nucleotide sequence: TGTGCCAGCAGCCCGATACCCGCTGGACGGAACACTGAAGCTTTCTTT. This codes for CASSPIPAGRNTEAFF.

This rearrangement joins TRBV11-1 to TRBJ1-2; D not certain. CDR1 is SGHAT, CDR2 FQDESV, per germline (reference sequence). Trimming stripped 4 bases from V and 1 base from J, with 19 bases between. The CDR3 sequence is 17 residues long. CDR3 coding DNA: TGTGCCAGCAGCTCCTCAGGATACCAGACCCTTAACTATGGCTACACCTTC. Translated: CASSSSGYQTLNYGYTF.

This clonotype has a count of ten or more. The rearrangement uses TRBV27 and TRBJ2-5; TRBD1 is a possible D gene (6 bases). This CDR3 is built from 15 residues. Germline V CDR1 and CDR2: MNHEY, SMNVEV (reference sequence). V was cut by 3 bases and J by 5 bases, with 16 bases left in between. The CDR3 spells CASSFSTGSGETQYF. The CDR3 nucleotides are TGTGCCAGCAGTTTTTCGACAGGTTCGGGCGAGACCCAGTACTTC.

This clonotype was observed many times. The chain is built from TRBV4-1 and TRBJ1-1; the D is unclear. CDR1 MGHRA and CDR2 YSYEKL come from the germline V gene. This CDR3 comprises 16 residues. V gave up 1 base and J gave up 5 bases, with 17 bases separating them. The CDR3 nucleotides read TGCGCCAGCAGCCAAGTTGCACATACATTCAGTACTGAAGCTTTCTTT. Its protein is CASSQVAHTFSTEAFF.

The chain recombines TRBV12-3 or TRBV12-4 with TRBJ1-1, with D uncertain. The CDR3 totals 14 residues. The V end lost 5 bases, the J end lost 4 bases, and 14 bases lay between the germline ends. This CDR3 is CASSTVGPGTEAFF. Written as DNA, the CDR3 is TGTGCCAGCAGTACCGTAGGACCTGGCACTGAAGCTTTCTTT.

In its sample, this clonotype was seen many times. V usage is TRBV28 and J usage is TRBJ1-1, with D tentatively TRBD1 (6 bases). This CDR3 region has 13 residues. The germline CDR1 and CDR2 sequences are MDHEN and SYDVKM. V lost 2 bases to trimming and J lost 6 bases, with 10 bases between them. CDR3: CASSLQGRSEAFF. CDR3 sequence (DNA): TGTGCCAGCAGTTTACAGGGGAGGTCTGAAGCTTTCTTT.

In its sample, this clonotype was seen many times. One end of the junction does not line up with germline, which may come from a read error. The V call is TRBV6-2 or TRBV6-3, the J call TRBJ2-7; unclear D gene. The V gene's germline CDR1 is MNHEY and CDR2 SVGEGT. The CDR3 is 11 amino acids. CDR3 bases: TGTGCCAGCAGTTCCCGACCCCGTGATGAATTC. This translates into CASSSRPRDEF.

At least ten counts were recorded for this clonotype. As DNA, the CDR3 is TGTGCCAGCAATGGTTTGGACAGGTTGGGTTACGAGCAGTACTTC. Translation: CASNGLDRLGYEQYF. The V call is TRBV28, the J call TRBJ2-7; TRBD1 aligns across 7 bases. Per the germline V gene, CDR1 is MDHEN and CDR2 is SYDVKM. J lost 4 bases, V lost 7 bases, and 13 bases had no gene match. The CDR3 runs 15 residues.

The table lists this clonotype with many counts. The rearrangement links TRBV7-6 to TRBJ1-2; D might be TRBD1 (5 bases). This CDR3 has 14 amino acids. Trimming took off 5 bases at V and 7 bases at J, with 17 bases between the two ends. The V gene's germline CDR1 is SGHVS and CDR2 FNYEAQ. The DNA for the CDR3 is TGTGCCAGCAGCAAAACCGGGGCCGGCTCTGGCTACACCTTC. Translation gives CASSKTGAGSGYTF. Drawing the rest from reference TRBV7-6 and TRBJ1-2, the complete variable domain is GAGVSQSPRYKVTKRGQDVALRCDPISGHVSLYWYRQALGQGPEFLTYFNYEAQQDKSGLPNDRFSAERPEGSISTLTIQRTEQRDSAMYRCASSKTGAGSGYTFGSGTRLTVV.

This clonotype has ten or more counts. The rearrangement links TRBV28 to TRBJ2-7; tentative D call: TRBD1 (7 bases). The CDR3 covers 14 residues. Germline CDR1 is MDHEN and CDR2 is SYDVKM. Trimming removed 6 bases at V and 6 bases at J, with 18 bases between. The CDR3 loop reads CASRWGRGAGEQYF. The CDR3 DNA sequence: TGTGCCAGCAGGTGGGGCAGGGGGGCGGGCGAGCAGTACTTC.

This clonotype was seen at least ten times. The chain uses TRBV12-3 or TRBV12-4 and TRBJ2-6; maybe TRBD2 (5 bases). The V and J ends lost 4 bases and 0 bases respectively, with 7 bases between them. The CDR3 spans 15 residues. CDR3 protein: CASSSGISGANVLTF. CDR3 in DNA: TGTGCCAGCAGTTCGGGGATCTCTGGGGCCAACGTCCTGACTTTC.

This clonotype has at least ten counts. The rearrangement joins TRBV6-5 to TRBJ1-5; a weak D match, TRBD1 (5 bases). V dropped 4 bases and J dropped 6 bases, with 16 bases sitting between them. The germline CDR1 and CDR2 sequences are MNHEY and SVGAGI. The CDR3 spans 15 residues. The CDR3 sequence is CASSSQGSGSQPQHF. For the CDR3, the DNA is TGTGCCAGCAGTTCCCAGGGTTCCGGTAGTCAGCCCCAGCATTTT.

The chain carries TRBV7-8 and TRBJ2-5, with a tentative D call TRBD2 (5 bases). The V end was cut by 1 base, the J end by 4 bases, with 16 bases between. The CDR3 runs to 16 residues. Germline CDR1 and CDR2: SGHVS and FQNEAQ. Written as DNA, the CDR3 is TGTGCCAGCAGCTTAGTTGGCGGGCTGACCGGAGAGACCCAGTACTTC. Its translation is CASSLVGGLTGETQYF.

As to this clonotype: A much larger clone lies one base from this, so it may be a read error. The chain joins TRBV6-2 or TRBV6-3 to TRBJ1-5; D is undetermined. Per the germline V gene, CDR1 is MNHEY and CDR2 is SVGEGT. The CDR3 covers 12 residues. CDR3 nucleotides: TGTGCCAGCAGTTACGTCGGTCAGCCCCGGCATTTT. This codes for CASSYVGQPRHF.

This clonotype was found many times. The chain recombines TRBV25-1 with TRBJ2-2; 7 bases are shared with TRBD2. Germline V gene sequence: CDR1 MGHDK, CDR2 SYGVNS. The CDR3 runs to 17 residues. V lost 1 base and J lost 3; bases outside the gene matches: 8. CDR3 region: CASSESREGSYTGELFF. For the CDR3, the DNA is TGTGCCAGCAGTGAATCGAGGGAGGGCTCCTACACCGGGGAGCTGTTTTTT.

In DNA, the CDR3 is TGTGCCAGCAGCCCCCAAAGCGGGAGGGCCCCCTACGAGCAGTACTTC. Translating it yields CASSPQSGRAPYEQYF. The rearrangement links TRBV7-3 to TRBJ2-7; 10 nucleotides line up with TRBD2. V trimming: 5 bases; J trimming: 2 bases; junction bases outside the gene matches: 9. The CDR3 sequence is 16 residues long. CDR1 is SGHTA, CDR2 FQGTGA, per germline.